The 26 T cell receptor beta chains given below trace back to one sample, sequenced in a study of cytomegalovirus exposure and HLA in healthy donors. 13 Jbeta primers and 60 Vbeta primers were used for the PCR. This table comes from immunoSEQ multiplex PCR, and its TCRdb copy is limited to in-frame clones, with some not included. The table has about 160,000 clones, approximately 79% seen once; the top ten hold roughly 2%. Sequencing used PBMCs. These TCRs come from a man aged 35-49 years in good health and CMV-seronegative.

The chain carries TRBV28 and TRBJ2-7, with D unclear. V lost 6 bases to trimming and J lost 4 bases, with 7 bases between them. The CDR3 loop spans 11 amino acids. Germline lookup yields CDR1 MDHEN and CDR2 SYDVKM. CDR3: CASRSRYEQYF. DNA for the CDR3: TGTGCCAGCAGGTCTCGTTACGAGCAGTACTTC.

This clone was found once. The CDR3 reads CASRTRTDLINEKLFF. The CDR3, as DNA: TGTGCAAGTCGCACAAGGACAGATTTAATTAATGAAAAACTGTTTTTT. The rearrangement uses TRBV12-2 and TRBJ1-4; the table's TRBD1 call for D was not verified on the DNA. TRBV12-2 is flagged as a pseudogene. This CDR3 contains 16 residues.

The chain's CDR3 is CASTEGWIQPQHF. CDR3 DNA: TGTGCCAGCACGGAGGGTTGGATTCAGCCCCAGCATTTT. The V and J genes are TRBV28 and TRBJ1-5, with D unclear. With 7 bases removed from V and 6 bases from J, the gap between germline ends came to 13 bases. The CDR3 totals 13 residues. Germline CDR1 reads MDHEN; CDR2 reads SYDVKM.

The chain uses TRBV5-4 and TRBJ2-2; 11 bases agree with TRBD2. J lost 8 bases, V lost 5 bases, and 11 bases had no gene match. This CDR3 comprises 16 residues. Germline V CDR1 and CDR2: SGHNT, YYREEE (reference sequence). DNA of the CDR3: TGTGCCAGCAGGGGGGGACTAGCGGCAGAGGGTGGGGAGCTGTTTTTT. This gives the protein CASRGGLAAEGGELFF.

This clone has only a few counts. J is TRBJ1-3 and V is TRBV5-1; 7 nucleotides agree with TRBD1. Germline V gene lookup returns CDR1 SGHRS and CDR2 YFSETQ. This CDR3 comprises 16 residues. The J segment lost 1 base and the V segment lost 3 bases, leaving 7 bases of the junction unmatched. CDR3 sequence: CASSYQEQGSGNTIYF. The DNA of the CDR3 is TGCGCCAGCAGCTACCAGGAACAGGGGTCTGGAAACACCATATATTTT. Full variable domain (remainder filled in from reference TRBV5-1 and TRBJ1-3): KAGVTQTPRYLIKTRGQQVTLSCSPISGHRSVSWYQQTPGQGLQFLFEYFSETQRNKGNFPGRFSGRQFSNSRSEMNVSTLELGDSALYLCASSYQEQGSGNTIYFGEGSWLTVV.

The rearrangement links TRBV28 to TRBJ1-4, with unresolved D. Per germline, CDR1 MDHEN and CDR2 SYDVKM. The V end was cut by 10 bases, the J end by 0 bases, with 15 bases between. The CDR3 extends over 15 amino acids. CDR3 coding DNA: TGTGCCATCGCGGGTATCCGATCAACTAATGAAAAACTGTTTTTT. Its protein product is CAIAGIRSTNEKLFF.

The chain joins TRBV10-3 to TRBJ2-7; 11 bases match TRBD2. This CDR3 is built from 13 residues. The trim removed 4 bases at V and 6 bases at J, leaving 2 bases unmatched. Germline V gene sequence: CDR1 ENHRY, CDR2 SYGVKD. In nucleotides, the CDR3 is TGTGCCATCAGTGCTAGCGGGAGGAGCGAGCAGTACTTC. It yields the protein CAISASGRSEQYF.

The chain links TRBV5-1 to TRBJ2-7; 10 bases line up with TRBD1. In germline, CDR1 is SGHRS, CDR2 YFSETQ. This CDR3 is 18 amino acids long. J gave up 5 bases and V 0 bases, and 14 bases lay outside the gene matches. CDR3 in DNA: TGCGCCAGCAGCTTGGCCAACACCGGGACAGGGGAATCCCACGAGCAGTACTTC. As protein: CASSLANTGTGESHEQYF.

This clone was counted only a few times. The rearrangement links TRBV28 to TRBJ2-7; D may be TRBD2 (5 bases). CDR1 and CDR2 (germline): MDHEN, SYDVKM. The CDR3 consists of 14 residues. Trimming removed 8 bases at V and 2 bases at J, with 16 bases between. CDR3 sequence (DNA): TGTGCCAGCGAGGGCCTTGCATCCGCCTACGAGCAGTACTTC. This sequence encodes CASEGLASAYEQYF.

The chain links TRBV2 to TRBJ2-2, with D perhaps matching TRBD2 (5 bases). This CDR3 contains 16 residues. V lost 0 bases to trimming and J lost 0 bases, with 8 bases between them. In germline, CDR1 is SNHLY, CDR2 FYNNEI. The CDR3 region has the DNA TGTGCCAGCAGTGAAGCCGGGAACGCGAACACCGGGGAGCTGTTTTTT. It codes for CASSEAGNANTGELFF.

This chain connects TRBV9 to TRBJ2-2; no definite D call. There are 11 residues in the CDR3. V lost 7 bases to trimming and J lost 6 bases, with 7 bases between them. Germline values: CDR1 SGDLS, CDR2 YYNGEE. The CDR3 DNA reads TGTGCCAGCGAAGCGTCCGGGGAGCTGTTTTTT. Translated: CASEASGELFF.

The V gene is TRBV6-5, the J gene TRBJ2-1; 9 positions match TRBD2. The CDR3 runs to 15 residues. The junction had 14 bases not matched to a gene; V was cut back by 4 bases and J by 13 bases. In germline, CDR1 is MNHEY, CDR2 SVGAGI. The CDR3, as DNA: TGTGCCAGCAGTTCCGGCGCCCTAGCGGGGAATATCCAGTTCTTC. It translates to CASSSGALAGNIQFF.

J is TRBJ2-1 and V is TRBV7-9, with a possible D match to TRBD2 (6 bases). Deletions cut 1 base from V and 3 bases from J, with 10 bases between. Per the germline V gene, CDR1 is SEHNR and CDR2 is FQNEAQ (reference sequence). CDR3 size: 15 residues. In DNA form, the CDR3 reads TGTGCCAGCAGCTTAGATGCGGGATTCTACAATGAGCAGTTCTTC. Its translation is CASSLDAGFYNEQFF.

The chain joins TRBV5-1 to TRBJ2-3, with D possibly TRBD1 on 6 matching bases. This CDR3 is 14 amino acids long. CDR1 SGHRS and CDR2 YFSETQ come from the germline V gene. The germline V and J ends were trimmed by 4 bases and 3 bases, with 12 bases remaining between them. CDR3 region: CASSVQGRTDTQYF. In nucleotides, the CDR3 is TGCGCCAGCAGCGTACAGGGTCGTACAGATACGCAGTATTTT.

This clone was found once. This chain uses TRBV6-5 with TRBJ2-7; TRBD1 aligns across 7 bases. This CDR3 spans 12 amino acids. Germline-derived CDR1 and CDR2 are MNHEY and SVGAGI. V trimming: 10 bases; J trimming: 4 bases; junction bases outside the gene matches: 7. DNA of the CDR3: TGTGCCACCCGACAGGGTTCTTACGAGCAGTACTTC. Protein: CATRQGSYEQYF.

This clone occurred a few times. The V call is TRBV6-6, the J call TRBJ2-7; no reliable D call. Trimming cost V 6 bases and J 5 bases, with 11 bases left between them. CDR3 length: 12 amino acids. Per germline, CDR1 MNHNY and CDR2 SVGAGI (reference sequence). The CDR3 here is CASSQEGHEQYF. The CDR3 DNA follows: TGTGCCAGCAGCCAGGAAGGCCACGAGCAGTACTTC.

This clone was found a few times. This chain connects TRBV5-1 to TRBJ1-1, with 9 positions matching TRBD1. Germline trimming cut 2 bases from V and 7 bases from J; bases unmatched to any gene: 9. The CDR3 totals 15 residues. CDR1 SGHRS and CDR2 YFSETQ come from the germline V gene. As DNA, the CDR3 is TGCGCCAGCAGCTTAAGGACAGGGGCGGAGGATGAAGCTTTCTTT. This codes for CASSLRTGAEDEAFF.

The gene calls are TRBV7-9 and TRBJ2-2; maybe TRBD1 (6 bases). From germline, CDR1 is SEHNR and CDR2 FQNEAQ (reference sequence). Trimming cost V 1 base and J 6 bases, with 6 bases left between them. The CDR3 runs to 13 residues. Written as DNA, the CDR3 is TGTGCCAGCAGCTTAGAGGGGGCCGGGGAGCTGTTTTTT. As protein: CASSLEGAGELFF.

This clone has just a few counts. The CDR3 sequence is CASSQGQGAFDEQYF. The CDR3 coding sequence is TGTGCCAGCAGCCAGGGACAGGGGGCATTTGACGAGCAGTACTTC. This rearrangement joins TRBV7-9 to TRBJ2-7; 12 bases align to TRBD1. V trimming: 5 bases; J trimming: 5 bases; junction bases outside the gene matches: 7. The germline V gene has CDR1 SEHNR and CDR2 FQNEAQ (reference sequence). The CDR3 spans 15 residues.

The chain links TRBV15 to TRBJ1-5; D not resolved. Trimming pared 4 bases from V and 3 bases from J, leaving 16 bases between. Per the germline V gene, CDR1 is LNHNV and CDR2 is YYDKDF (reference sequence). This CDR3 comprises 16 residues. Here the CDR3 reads CATSTTTDTLNQPQHF. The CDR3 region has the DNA TGTGCCACCAGCACTACGACTGATACTCTCAATCAGCCCCAGCATTTT.

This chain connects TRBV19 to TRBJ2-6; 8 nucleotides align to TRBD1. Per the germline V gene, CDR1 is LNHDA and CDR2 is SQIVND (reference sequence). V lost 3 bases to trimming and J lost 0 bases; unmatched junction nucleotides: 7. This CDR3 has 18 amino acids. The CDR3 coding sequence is TGTGCCAGTAGTATTACGGGGACAGGTGTCTCTGGGGCCAACGTCCTGACTTTC. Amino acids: CASSITGTGVSGANVLTF.

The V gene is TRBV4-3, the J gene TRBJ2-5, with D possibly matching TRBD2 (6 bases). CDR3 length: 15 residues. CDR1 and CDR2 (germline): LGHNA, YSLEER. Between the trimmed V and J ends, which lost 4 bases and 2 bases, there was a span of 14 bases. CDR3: CASSRWGRQQETQYF. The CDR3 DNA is TGCGCCAGCAGCCGCTGGGGGAGGCAGCAAGAGACCCAGTACTTC.

CDR3 residues: CASSQKVFRTSGQETQYF. The CDR3 DNA sequence: TGCGCCAGCAGCCAAAAAGTTTTTCGGACTAGCGGCCAAGAGACCCAGTACTTC. The chain recombines TRBV4-1 with TRBJ2-5, with 10 bases fitting TRBD2. This CDR3 comprises 18 residues. Germline trimming cut 2 bases from V and 1 base from J; bases unmatched to any gene: 10. CDR1 and CDR2 from the germline V gene are MGHRA and YSYEKL.

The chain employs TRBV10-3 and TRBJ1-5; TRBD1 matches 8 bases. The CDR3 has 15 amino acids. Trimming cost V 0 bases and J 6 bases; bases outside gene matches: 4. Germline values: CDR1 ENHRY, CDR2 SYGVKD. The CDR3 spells CAISESTGAGQPQHF. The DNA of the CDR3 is TGTGCCATCAGTGAGTCGACAGGGGCGGGTCAGCCCCAGCATTTT.

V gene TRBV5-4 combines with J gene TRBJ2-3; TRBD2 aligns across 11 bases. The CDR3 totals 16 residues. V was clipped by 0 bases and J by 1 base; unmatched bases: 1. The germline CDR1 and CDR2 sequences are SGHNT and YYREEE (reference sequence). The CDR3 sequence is CASSLGGLAGTDTQYF. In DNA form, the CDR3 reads TGTGCCAGCAGCTTGGGGGGACTAGCGGGCACAGATACGCAGTATTTT.

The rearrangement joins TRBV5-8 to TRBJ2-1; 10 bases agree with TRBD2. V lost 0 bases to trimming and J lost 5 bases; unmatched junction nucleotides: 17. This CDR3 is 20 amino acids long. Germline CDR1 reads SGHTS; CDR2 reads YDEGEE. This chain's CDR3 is CASSLASVARGSGRNNEQFF. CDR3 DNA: TGTGCCAGCAGCTTGGCCTCTGTCGCGCGAGGTAGCGGGAGGAACAATGAGCAGTTCTTC. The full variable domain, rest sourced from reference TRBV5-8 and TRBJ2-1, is EAGVTQSPTHLIKTRGQQATLRCSPISGHTSVYWYQQALGLGLQFLLWYDEGEERNRGNFPPRFSGRQFPNYSSELNVNALELEDSALYLCASSLASVARGSGRNNEQFFGPGTRLTVL.